A selection of T cell receptor beta chains follows, all from one sample in a study of human T cells and chemical hapten exposure. TCRdb independently ran MiXCR on the RACE reads; one entry per CDR3 protein. The profile shows 25,000 to 35,000 distinct CDR3 sequences, 7.4% of them singletons. Sequencing input: whole blood. The origin of the receptors is a human donor in good health. Some clones in this sample may be carry-over from other donors' samples. Both conserved end residues are part of each CDR3. The order of the fields is D gene, V gene, clone size, J gene, CDR3 protein, CDR3 DNA. A D gene is named only where the DNA matches it firmly. Clone size appears in some rows only: once, few, many, or a class for an expanded clone.

TRBD1	TRBV14	NA	TRBJ1-2	CASRNSGGYGDTF	TGTGCCAGCAGAAACTCAGGGGGTTATGGCGACACCTTC
NA	TRBV28	many	TRBJ2-7	CASSFTGTGRYEQYF	TGTGCCAGCAGTTTCACCGGGACCGGGCGCTACGAGCAGTACTTC
TRBD1	TRBV15	few	TRBJ2-5	CATSRDRLRETQYF	TGTGCCACCAGCCGGGACAGGTTACGAGAGACCCAGTACTTC
NA	TRBV20-1	many	TRBJ1-2	CSARQQGYYGYTF	TGCAGTGCCCGCCAACAGGGTTACTATGGCTACACCTTC
TRBD2	TRBV28	many	TRBJ2-7	CASSSPGGAGEQYF	TGTGCCAGCAGTTCCCCCGGGGGGGCTGGAGAGCAGTACTTC
NA	TRBV6-2/TRBV6-3	many	TRBJ2-1	CASSKADPSYNEQFF	TGTGCCAGCAGTAAAGCGGACCCCTCCTACAATGAGCAGTTCTTC
NA	TRBV28	many	TRBJ1-2	CASSLGAGDGYTF	TGTGCCAGCAGTTTAGGGGCGGGGGACGGCTACACCTTC
NA	TRBV7-9	few	TRBJ1-4	CASSLPQLNEKLFF	TGTGCCAGCAGCTTACCACAGCTTAATGAAAAACTGTTTTTT
NA	TRBV10-3	many	TRBJ2-2	CAISEGTLNTGELFF	TGTGCCATCAGTGAAGGGACACTGAACACCGGGGAGCTGTTTTTT
NA	TRBV7-8	many	TRBJ2-3	CASWTGTDTQYF	TGTGCCAGCTGGACTGGCACAGATACGCAGTATTTT
NA	TRBV11-2	few	TRBJ2-1	CASTPDRLYNEQFF	TGTGCCAGCACCCCGGACAGATTATACAATGAGCAGTTCTTC
NA	TRBV3-1	few	TRBJ2-5	CASSQAGFGETQYF	TGTGCCAGCAGCCAAGCCGGGTTCGGCGAGACCCAGTACTTC
NA	TRBV6-5	NA	TRBJ2-2	CASSYSRGAGGELFF	TGTGCCAGCAGTTACTCTCGGGGGGCAGGCGGGGAGCTGTTTTTT
TRBD1	TRBV5-6	many	TRBJ2-3	CASRTGGIADTQYF	TGTGCCAGCAGGACAGGGGGCATTGCGGATACGCAGTATTTT
TRBD1	TRBV28	medium-sized	TRBJ2-7	CATLDRGLYEQYF	TGTGCCACCCTCGACAGGGGGCTCTACGAGCAGTACTTC
TRBD1	TRBV12-3/TRBV12-4	NA	TRBJ1-5	CASSRTGFNQPQHF	TGTGCCAGCAGCCGGACAGGTTTCAATCAGCCCCAGCATTTT
NA	TRBV9	many	TRBJ2-7	CASSPRAPDFYEQYF	TGTGCCAGCAGCCCCCGAGCCCCCGACTTCTACGAGCAGTACTTC
TRBD1	TRBV12-3/TRBV12-4	NA	TRBJ2-6	CACSPGQGSSGANVLTF	TGTGCCTGCAGTCCCGGACAGGGAAGCTCTGGGGCCAACGTCCTGACTTTC
TRBD2	TRBV7-9	many	TRBJ2-3	CASSFLRLADLTDTQYF	TGTGCCAGCAGCTTTCTGCGACTAGCGGACCTCACAGATACGCAGTATTTT
NA	TRBV28	NA	TRBJ2-3	CASSFGFADTQYF	TGTGCCAGCAGTTTTGGTTTTGCAGATACGCAGTATTTT
NA	TRBV21-1	NA	TRBJ2-5	CASNTGTSGQETQYF	TGTGCCAGCAACACCGGGACTAGCGGCCAAGAGACCCAGTACTTC
TRBD1	TRBV12-3/TRBV12-4	few	TRBJ2-1	CASSPSGGGREQFF	TGTGCCAGCAGTCCATCAGGGGGCGGAAGGGAGCAGTTCTTC
NA	TRBV30	many	TRBJ1-2	CAWSGVLDSNYGYTF	TGTGCCTGGAGTGGTGTTCTGGACTCTAACTATGGCTACACCTTC
NA	TRBV6-1	NA	TRBJ2-2	CASSDAYVYGANTGELFF	TGTGCCAGCAGTGACGCCTACGTGTACGGCGCGAACACCGGGGAGCTGTTTTTT
NA	TRBV14	few	TRBJ1-4	CASSQVFVPRRGEKLFF	TGTGCCAGCAGCCAAGTATTTGTCCCCCGACGGGGTGAAAAACTGTTTTTT
TRBD1	TRBV9	NA	TRBJ1-2	CASSAGQGDGYTF	TGTGCCAGCAGCGCGGGACAGGGGGATGGCTACACCTTC
NA	TRBV20-1	many	TRBJ2-2	CSARDRGLAGELFF	TGCAGTGCTAGAGATCGCGGTCTAGCCGGGGAGCTGTTTTTT
TRBD2	TRBV29-1	few	TRBJ2-1	CSVAGTSGGWDEQFF	TGCAGCGTTGCCGGGACTAGCGGGGGGTGGGATGAGCAGTTCTTC
TRBD2	TRBV6-5	NA	TRBJ2-5	CASSYRSGRALETQYF	TGTGCCAGCAGTTATCGAAGCGGGAGGGCTTTAGAGACCCAGTACTTC
TRBD1	TRBV29-1	many	TRBJ2-3	CSVKPGQGIDTQYF	TGCAGCGTTAAACCGGGACAGGGTATCGATACGCAGTATTTT